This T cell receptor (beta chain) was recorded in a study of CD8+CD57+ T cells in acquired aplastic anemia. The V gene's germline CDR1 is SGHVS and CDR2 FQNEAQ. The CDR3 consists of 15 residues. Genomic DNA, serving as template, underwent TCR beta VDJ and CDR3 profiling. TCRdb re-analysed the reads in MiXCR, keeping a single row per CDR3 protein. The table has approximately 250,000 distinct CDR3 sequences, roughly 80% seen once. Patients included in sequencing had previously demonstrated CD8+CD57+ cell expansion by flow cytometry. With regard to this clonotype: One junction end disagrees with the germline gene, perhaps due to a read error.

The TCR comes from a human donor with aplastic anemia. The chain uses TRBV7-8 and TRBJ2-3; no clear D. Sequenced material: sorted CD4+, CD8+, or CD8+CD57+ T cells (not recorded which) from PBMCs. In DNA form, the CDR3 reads TGTGCCAGCAGCTCCGCGGCTAGTCCCGAAGATCCGCAGTATTTT. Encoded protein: CASSSAASPEDPQYF.